This TCR beta chain was captured by sequencing in a study of T cells and Merkel cell carcinoma outcomes. Some clones are missing from TCRdb's copy, which holds only in-frame ones; the method was immunoSEQ multiplex PCR. The sample comprises over 5,500 clones, roughly 88% of which are singletons, and about 3% rests with the top ten. CDR1 and CDR2 (germline): GTSNPN, SVGIG (reference sequence). CDR3 size: 12 residues. Trimming removed 4 bases from V and 6 bases from J, with 7 bases in between. V is TRBV30 and J is TRBJ1-6; TRBD1 might be the D (5 bases). The TCR was taken from a human donor with Merkel cell carcinoma. Sequencing was carried out using tumor tissue from Merkel cell carcinoma. CDR3 residues: CAWTGTNSPLHF. The CDR3 bases are TGTGCCTGGACAGGGACTAATTCACCCCTCCACTTT.